These 29 T cell receptor beta chains were all obtained from the same sample, sequenced in a study of molecular identifiers for immune sequencing clone quantification. Using its own MiXCR run on the PCR reads, TCRdb lists one record per CDR3 protein. The sample includes over 600,000 distinct CDR3 sequences, less than 20% of them seen just once. Sequencing was carried out using naive CD8+ T cells from blood, with Jurkat cell RNA spiked in. The sample's subset: FACS-sorted CD8+CD4-CCR7+CD45RA+ naive T cells. Source of these receptors: a human donor in good health. Some libraries in this study had Jurkat cell RNA spiked in.

This clonotype was found many times. This chain connects TRBV9 to TRBJ2-3; D gene uncertain. The CDR3 contains 12 residues. V lost 3 bases, J lost 6 bases, and 8 bases lay in between. Germline loops: CDR1 SGDLS, CDR2 YYNGEE. The CDR3 nucleotides read TGTGCCAGCAGCGAAGCCCCGGATACGCAGTATTTT. Translation gives CASSEAPDTQYF. Filled out from reference TRBV9 and TRBJ2-3, the complete variable domain reads DSGVTQTPKHLITATGQRVTLRCSPRSGDLSVYWYQQSLDQGLQFLIQYYNGEERAKGNILERFSAQQFPDLHSELNLSSLELGDSALYFCASSEAPDTQYFGPGTRLTVL.

Ten or more counts support this clonotype. This chain uses TRBV29-1 with TRBJ1-3; D is uncertain. Germline V gene data show CDR1 as SQVTM and CDR2 as ANQGSEA. The CDR3 runs 18 residues. The V end was cut by 0 bases, the J end by 4 bases, with 22 bases between. The CDR3 region is CSVEDFAVEGGVGNTIYF. The CDR3 DNA follows: TGCAGCGTTGAAGATTTCGCGGTCGAGGGCGGCGTAGGAAACACCATATATTTT.

To note about this clonotype: The DNA is left out, because the CDR3 cannot be placed on it with certainty; the CDR3 is given as TCRdb lists it. The genes are TRBV6-2 or TRBV6-3 and TRBJ2-3; TRBD1 is the table's D call, not checked against the DNA. Germline lookup yields CDR1 MNHEY and CDR2 SVGEGT. The CDR3 adds up to 19 amino acids, both ends counted. CDR3 sequence: CASSYSRTVLDTQYFPQYF.

This clonotype was seen only a few times. This chain links TRBV7-6 with TRBJ2-7; D call uncertain. V was cut by 4 bases and J by 6 bases, with 13 bases left in between. Germline lookup yields CDR1 SGHVS and CDR2 FNYEAQ. CDR3 size: 13 residues. The CDR3 spells CASSSPLDLEQYF. CDR3 sequence (DNA): TGTGCCAGCAGCTCACCGTTAGATCTCGAGCAGTACTTC.

As regards this clonotype: This may be a read error, as it is one base from a much larger clone. The genes are TRBV28 and TRBJ2-7; TRBD2 matches at 10 bases. Germline lookup yields CDR1 MDHEN and CDR2 SYDVKM. The CDR3 sequence is 16 residues long. This chain's CDR3 is CASTGLTSGPAYGQYF. The CDR3 nucleotides read TGTGCCAGCACCGGGCTGACTAGCGGGCCTGCCTACGGGCAGTACTTC.

This clonotype was seen repeatedly, ten times or more. The chain carries TRBV5-6 and TRBJ1-4; D is undetermined. The length of the CDR3 is 19 residues. Trimming cost V 1 base and J 4 bases, with 23 bases left between them. CDR1 is SGHDT, CDR2 YYEEEE, per germline. The CDR3 here is CASSLTPGRTSWNNEKLFF. The CDR3 DNA reads TGTGCCAGCAGCTTGACCCCAGGCAGGACTTCGTGGAATAATGAAAAACTGTTTTTT.

The chain is built from TRBV2 and TRBJ2-1, with 9 bases aligning to TRBD1. V lost 6 bases to trimming and J lost 9 bases; unmatched junction nucleotides: 6. CDR1 is SNHLY and CDR2 is FYNNEI in the germline V gene. The CDR3 is made up of 13 amino acids. The CDR3 nucleotides read TGTGCCAGCAGCTCCGGGACAGGGAGTGAGCAGTTCTTC. Protein: CASSSGTGSEQFF.

Of note for this clonotype: A much larger clonotype is one base distant, so this may be a read error. The chain is built from TRBV7-6 and TRBJ1-6; D perhaps matches TRBD1 (5 bases). The CDR3 extends over 14 amino acids. The germline gives CDR1 SGHVS, CDR2 FNYEAQ. In DNA, the CDR3 is TGTGCCAGCGGCTTAGGGGTGTATAATTCACCCCTCCACTTT. Translation gives CASGLGVYNSPLHF.

This clonotype was seen repeatedly, ten times or more. The J gene is TRBJ2-7, the V gene TRBV5-1; D is ambiguous. In germline, CDR1 is SGHRS, CDR2 YFSETQ. V lost 1 base to trimming and J lost 4 bases, with 12 bases between them. The CDR3 spans 14 residues. The CDR3, as DNA: TGCGCCAGCAGCTTGTATCCAGGAGAATACGAGCAGTACTTC. Translation: CASSLYPGEYEQYF.

This clonotype was observed at least ten times. The chain is built from TRBV2 and TRBJ1-2; no reliable D call. V shed 4 bases and J shed 2 bases, with 8 bases lying between them. CDR3 length equals 13 residues. From germline, CDR1 is SNHLY and CDR2 FYNNEI. The CDR3 coding sequence is TGTGCCAGCAGTGGAGAGGGAAACTATGGCTACACCTTC. Translating gives CASSGEGNYGYTF.

The chain is built from TRBV14 and TRBJ2-7, with D possibly being TRBD1 (6 bases). V gave up 2 bases and J gave up 3 bases, with 8 bases separating them. Germline V lookup: CDR1 SGHDN, CDR2 FVKESK. The CDR3 has 13 amino acids. The CDR3 loop is CASSQRTDYEQYF. The CDR3 nucleotides read TGTGCCAGCAGCCAAAGGACAGACTACGAGCAGTACTTC.

In its sample, this clonotype was seen many times. The J gene is TRBJ1-5, the V gene TRBV5-4; TRBD1 matches 8 bases. Trimming removed 0 bases from V and 1 base from J; junction bases left unmatched: 9. From germline, CDR1 is SGHNT and CDR2 YYREEE (reference sequence). The CDR3 is 18 residues long. This chain's CDR3 is CASSLVLYRDRSNQPQHF. The CDR3 region has the DNA TGTGCCAGCAGCTTGGTCTTGTACCGGGACAGGAGCAATCAGCCCCAGCATTTT.

Points on this clonotype: This CDR3 is missing its conserved last phenylalanine or tryptophan, likely due to a read error. V usage is TRBV4-2 and J usage is TRBJ1-1; 7 nucleotides line up with TRBD1. The CDR3 runs to 15 residues. The germline V gene encodes CDR1 LGHNA and CDR2 YNFKEQ. V lost 4 bases to trimming and J lost 1 base; unmatched junction nucleotides: 6. The CDR3 sequence: CASSRQTGTNTEAFS. CDR3 DNA sequence: TGTGCCAGCAGCCGACAGACAGGGACGAACACTGAAGCTTTCTCT.

The chain couples TRBV2 to TRBJ2-7; D gene ambiguous. The ends were cut back, 0 bases at V and 2 bases at J, with 11 bases in the middle. The CDR3 length is 15 residues. In germline, CDR1 is SNHLY, CDR2 FYNNEI. The CDR3 reads CASSEAVLSPYEQYF. CDR3 DNA: TGTGCCAGCAGTGAAGCGGTCTTATCCCCCTACGAGCAGTACTTC.

Comments on this clonotype: A much larger clone lies a single base off, so this may be a read error. The chain recombines TRBV27 with TRBJ2-7, with D perhaps TRBD1 or TRBD2 (5 bases each). Germline-derived CDR1 and CDR2 are MNHEY and SMNVEV (reference sequence). V was pared by 5 bases and J by 6 bases, with 17 bases between. The CDR3 runs 14 residues. Written as DNA, the CDR3 is TGTGCCAGCAGTCCACCGGACGGGGCGGGCGAGCAGTACTTC. It is translated as CASSPPDGAGEQYF.

The V gene is TRBV6-2 or TRBV6-3, the J gene TRBJ2-1; D may be TRBD2 (5 bases). Germline CDR1 MNHEY, CDR2 SVGEGT. The germline V and J ends were trimmed by 5 bases and 4 bases, with 18 bases remaining between them. CDR3 size: 16 residues. The CDR3 protein is CASSNTNGAVYNEQFF. Written as DNA, the CDR3 is TGTGCCAGCAGTAACACCAATGGAGCGGTGTACAATGAGCAGTTCTTC.

This clonotype was counted at least ten times. The V gene is TRBV30, the J gene TRBJ2-7, with D tentatively TRBD1 (6 bases). Trimming pared 4 bases from V and 1 base from J, leaving 17 bases between. This CDR3 has 15 amino acids. Germline loops: CDR1 GTSNPN, CDR2 SVGIG (reference sequence). The DNA for the CDR3 is TGTGCCTGGACCCATCCCCGACAGGTATCCTACGAGCAGTACTTC. This translates into CAWTHPRQVSYEQYF. The full variable domain, in which reference TRBV30 and TRBJ2-7 provide the parts outside the CDR3, is SQTIHQWPATLVQPVGSPLSLECTVEGTSNPNLYWYRQAAGRGLQLLFYSVGIGQISSEVPQNLSASRPQDRQFILSSKKLLLSDSGFYLCAWTHPRQVSYEQYFGPGTRLTVT.

This clonotype appeared many times. The chain employs TRBV11-2 and TRBJ1-6; D not certain. Germline V gives CDR1 SGHAT, CDR2 FQNNGV. The CDR3 length is 15 residues. With 3 bases removed from V and 8 bases from J, the gap between germline ends came to 14 bases. CDR3 region: CASSFAGRWDSPLHF. Here the CDR3 DNA reads TGTGCCAGCAGCTTTGCCGGGCGGTGGGATTCACCCCTCCACTTT. Full variable domain (missing parts from reference TRBV11-2 and TRBJ1-6): EAGVAQSPRYKIIEKRQSVAFWCNPISGHATLYWYQQILGQGPKLLIQFQNNGVVDDSQLPKDRFSAERLKGVDSTLKIQPAKLEDSAVYLCASSFAGRWDSPLHFGNGTRLTVT.

This clonotype was recorded at least ten times. The chain is built from TRBV29-1 and TRBJ1-1; tentative D call: TRBD1 (5 bases). Germline CDR1 and CDR2: SQVTM and ANQGSEA. V dropped 1 base and J dropped 0 bases, with 9 bases sitting between them. The CDR3 has 14 residues. The CDR3 is CSVEGGPMNTEAFF. CDR3 in DNA: TGCAGCGTTGAAGGGGGACCTATGAACACTGAAGCTTTCTTT. Supplemented by reference TRBV29-1 and TRBJ1-1, the full variable domain reads SAVISQKPSRDICQRGTSLTIQCQVDSQVTMMFWYRQQPGQSLTLIATANQGSEATYESGFVIDKFPISRPNLTFSTLTVSNMSPEDSSIYLCSVEGGPMNTEAFFGQGTRLTVV.

This clonotype appeared a few times. The J gene is TRBJ2-5, the V gene TRBV6-5; D remains unclear. CDR1 and CDR2 (germline): MNHEY, SVGAGI. V dropped 4 bases and J dropped 2 bases, with 11 bases sitting between them. This CDR3 comprises 14 residues. CDR3 residues: CASSFPGAQETQYF. CDR3 nucleotides: TGTGCCAGCAGTTTCCCAGGAGCTCAAGAGACCCAGTACTTC.

V is TRBV7-2 and J is TRBJ2-3; 7 nucleotides align to TRBD1. The CDR3 is made up of 16 amino acids. Losses at the gene ends were 5 bases for V and 2 bases for J; bases not matched to a gene: 10. The germline gives CDR1 SGHTA, CDR2 FQGNSA. The CDR3 DNA follows: TGTGCCAGCAGCCTTGCCGACAGGGTCCCCACAGATACGCAGTATTTT. Protein sequence: CASSLADRVPTDTQYF.

This clonotype was seen many times. The chain employs TRBV12-5 and TRBJ2-5; 7 bases align to TRBD2. CDR1 and CDR2 from the germline V gene are LGHNT and FRNRAP. V shed 0 bases, J shed 2 bases, and the junction held 3 bases outside the gene matches. The CDR3 extends over 15 amino acids. The CDR3 DNA sequence: TGTGCTAGTGGTTTGGTACCCGGGGGGCAAGAGACCCAGTACTTC. This codes for CASGLVPGGQETQYF.

CDR3 bases: TGTGCCAGCAGCGTAGACCGGGACTATTCCACCGGGGAGCTGTTTTTT. Translation gives CASSVDRDYSTGELFF. This rearrangement joins TRBV9 to TRBJ2-2, with 7 bases lining up with TRBD2. The CDR3 has 16 amino acids. CDR1 is SGDLS, CDR2 YYNGEE, per germline. V shed 0 bases and J 4 bases; nucleotides not matched to a gene: 6.

With respect to this clonotype: The conserved final phenylalanine or tryptophan is absent from the CDR3, which likely points to a read error. The chain uses TRBV27 and TRBJ2-3; D is perhaps TRBD1 (6 bases). Trimming left V 3 bases short and J 8 bases short, with 21 bases between. Germline CDR1 reads MNHEY; CDR2 reads SMNVEV (reference sequence). The CDR3 is 16 amino acids. The DNA of the CDR3 is TGTGCCAGCAGTTTGGCTGGACAGCCGAAGTTTGGTACGCAGTATTCT. This translates into CASSLAGQPKFGTQYS.

About this clonotype: One base away lies a much larger clone, so this may be a sequencing read error. The chain combines TRBV7-8 with TRBJ1-5; 7 positions match TRBD1. This CDR3 has 17 amino acids. V dropped 2 bases and J dropped 4; count of bases not matched to a gene: 11. Germline V CDR1 and CDR2: SGHVS, FQNEAQ. Here the CDR3 DNA reads TGTGCCAGCAGCTTACGTTTCGGGACAGAATCTAATCAGCCCCAGCATTTT. Its protein product is CASSLRFGTESNQPQHF.

About this clonotype: Being one base from a much bigger clone, this may be a read error. J is TRBJ2-6 and V is TRBV6-2 or TRBV6-3, with D possibly being TRBD2 (6 bases). V was pared by 8 bases and J by 0 bases, with 20 bases between. The CDR3 consists of 18 residues. Germline V lookup: CDR1 MNHEY, CDR2 SVGEGT. CDR3 DNA: TGTGCCAGCTCCCCAGCCCGGGGGACCCACTCTGGGGCCAACGTCCTGACTTTC. This sequence encodes CASSPARGTHSGANVLTF.

This clonotype was counted ten times or more. CDR3 in DNA: TGTGCCAGTAGTATTGGGGTACTATTGAATCAGCCCCAGCATTTT. It codes for CASSIGVLLNQPQHF. This chain connects TRBV19 to TRBJ1-5; D is unresolved. The CDR3 covers 15 residues. V lost 3 bases, J lost 4 bases, and 13 bases lay in between. Germline-derived CDR1 and CDR2 are LNHDA and SQIVND (reference sequence).

Notes on this clonotype: Its ends do not fully match the called genes, so a read error is possible. The chain joins TRBV12-3 or TRBV12-4 to TRBJ2-7; D uncertain. The CDR3 is 12 residues long. CDR3 DNA sequence: TGTGCCGGCAGTTTGGGTACCTACGAGCAGTACTTC. It yields the protein CAGSLGTYEQYF.

This clonotype was observed many times. This chain connects TRBV27 to TRBJ2-1; 9 bases map to TRBD2. Per the germline V gene, CDR1 is MNHEY and CDR2 is SMNVEV (reference sequence). The CDR3 is 15 amino acids. V was pared by 2 bases and J by 9 bases, with 8 bases of the junction left unmatched. As DNA, the CDR3 is TGTGCCAGCAGTTTAGGGGCGGGAGGGCCGGGTGAGCAGTTCTTC. Amino acid sequence: CASSLGAGGPGEQFF.